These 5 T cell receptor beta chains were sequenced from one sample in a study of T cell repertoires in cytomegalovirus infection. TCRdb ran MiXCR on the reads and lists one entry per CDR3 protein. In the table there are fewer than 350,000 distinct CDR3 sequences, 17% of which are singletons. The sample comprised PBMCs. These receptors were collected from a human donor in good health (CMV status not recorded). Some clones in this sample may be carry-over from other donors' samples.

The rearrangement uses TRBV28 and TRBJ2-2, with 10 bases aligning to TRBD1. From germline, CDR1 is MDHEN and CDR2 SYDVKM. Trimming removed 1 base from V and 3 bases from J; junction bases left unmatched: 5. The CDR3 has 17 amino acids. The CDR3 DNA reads TGTGCCAGCAGTTTATTTTTTGGACAGGGGGACACCGGGGAGCTGTTTTTT. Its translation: CASSLFFGQGDTGELFF.

CDR3 in DNA: TGTGCCAGCAGTGAAGCAGGGTTTGGGCAGCCCCAGCATTTT. Amino acid sequence: CASSEAGFGQPQHF. This chain connects TRBV6-1 to TRBJ1-5; no reliable D call. With 0 bases removed from V and 7 bases from J, the gap between germline ends came to 10 bases. The CDR3 is made up of 14 amino acids. Germline CDR1 is MNHNS and CDR2 is SASEGT.

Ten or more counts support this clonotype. The CDR3 sequence: CASSFGTTPSNTGELFF. Written as DNA, the CDR3 is TGTGCCAGCAGCTTCGGGACTACTCCTTCGAACACCGGGGAGCTGTTTTTT. This chain uses TRBV7-8 with TRBJ2-2; 7 nucleotides line up with TRBD2. Germline CDR1 is SGHVS and CDR2 is FQNEAQ. Unmatched junction bases numbered 7, after V lost 3 bases and J lost 0 bases. This CDR3 spans 17 amino acids.

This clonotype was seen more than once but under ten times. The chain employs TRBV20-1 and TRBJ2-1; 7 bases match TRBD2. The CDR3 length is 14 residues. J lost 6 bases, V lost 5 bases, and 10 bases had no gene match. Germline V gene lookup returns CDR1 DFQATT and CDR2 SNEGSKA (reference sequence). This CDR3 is CSAQSGVTGNEQFF. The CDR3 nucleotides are TGCAGTGCTCAGAGCGGGGTGACTGGCAATGAGCAGTTCTTC.

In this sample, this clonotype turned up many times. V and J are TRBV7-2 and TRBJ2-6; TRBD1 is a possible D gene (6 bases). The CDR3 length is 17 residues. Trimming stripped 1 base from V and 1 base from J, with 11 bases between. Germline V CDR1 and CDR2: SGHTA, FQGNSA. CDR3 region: CASSLELTGSGANVLTF. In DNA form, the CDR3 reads TGTGCCAGCAGCTTAGAACTCACAGGGTCTGGGGCCAACGTCCTGACTTTC.